This TCR beta chain was captured in a study of T cells in localized non-small cell lung cancer. Study-level findings and limits: The study found T cell clonality highest in uninvolved adjacent lung, above tumor. Analysis by sequencing included only one tumor region, so heterogeneity remains possible. Density of T cells in blood, when higher, went with longer overall survival. Adjacent lung had a median about 60 of the 100 largest tumor clones.

Sequencing used immunoSEQ multiplex PCR; TCRdb keeps in-frame clones, though not all of them. Among roughly 19,000 clones listed, roughly 80% were seen once. Germline values: CDR1 MDHEN, CDR2 SYDVKM. The CDR3 runs 11 residues. V lost 3 bases, J lost 6 bases, and 6 bases lay in between. A note on this clone: What it binds is unknown.

This clonotype was sampled from a man between 40 and 70 years old with stage I lung adenocarcinoma. The sample in question was peripheral blood, obtained before any cancer treatment. The chain combines TRBV28 with TRBJ2-7; a weak D match, TRBD1 (6 bases). CDR3 residues: CASSFRGEQYF. The DNA of the CDR3 is TGTGCCAGCAGTTTCAGGGGCGAGCAGTACTTC.